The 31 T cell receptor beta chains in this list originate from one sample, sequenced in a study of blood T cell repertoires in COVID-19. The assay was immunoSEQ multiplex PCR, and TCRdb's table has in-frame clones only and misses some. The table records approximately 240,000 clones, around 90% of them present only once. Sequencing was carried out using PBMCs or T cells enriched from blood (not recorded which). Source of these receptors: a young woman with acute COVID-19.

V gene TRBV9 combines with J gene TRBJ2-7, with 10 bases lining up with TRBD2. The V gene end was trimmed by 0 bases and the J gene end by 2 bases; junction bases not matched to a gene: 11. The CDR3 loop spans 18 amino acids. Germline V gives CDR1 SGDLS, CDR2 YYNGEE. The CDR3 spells CASSVGAAGGSNPYEQYF. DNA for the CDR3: TGTGCCAGCAGCGTAGGGGCAGCGGGAGGGTCCAACCCCTACGAGCAGTACTTC.

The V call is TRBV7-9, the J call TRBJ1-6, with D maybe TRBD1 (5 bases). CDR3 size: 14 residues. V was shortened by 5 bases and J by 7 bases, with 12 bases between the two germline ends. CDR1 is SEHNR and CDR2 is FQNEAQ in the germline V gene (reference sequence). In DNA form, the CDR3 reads TGTGCCAGCAGCGCGTGGGGCCCAAATTCACCCCTCCACTTT. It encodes CASSAWGPNSPLHF.

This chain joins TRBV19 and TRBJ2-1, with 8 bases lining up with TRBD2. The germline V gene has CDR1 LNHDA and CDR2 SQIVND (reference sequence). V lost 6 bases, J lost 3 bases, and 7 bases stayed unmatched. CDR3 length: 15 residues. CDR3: CASRPPSGGYNEQFF. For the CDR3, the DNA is TGTGCCAGTAGACCGCCCAGCGGGGGCTACAATGAGCAGTTCTTC.

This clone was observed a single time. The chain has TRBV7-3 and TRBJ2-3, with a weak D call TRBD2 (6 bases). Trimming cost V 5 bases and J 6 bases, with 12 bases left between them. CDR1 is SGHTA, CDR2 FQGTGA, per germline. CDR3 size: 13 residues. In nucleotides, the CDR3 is TGTGCCAGCAGCCTCGGGGGAATCGATACGCAGTATTTT. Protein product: CASSLGGIDTQYF. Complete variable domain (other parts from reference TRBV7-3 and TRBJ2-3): GAGVSQTPSNKVTEKGKYVELRCDPISGHTALYWYRQSLGQGPEFLIYFQGTGAADDSGLPNDRFFAVRPEGSVSTLKIQRTERGDSAVYLCASSLGGIDTQYFGPGTRLTVL.

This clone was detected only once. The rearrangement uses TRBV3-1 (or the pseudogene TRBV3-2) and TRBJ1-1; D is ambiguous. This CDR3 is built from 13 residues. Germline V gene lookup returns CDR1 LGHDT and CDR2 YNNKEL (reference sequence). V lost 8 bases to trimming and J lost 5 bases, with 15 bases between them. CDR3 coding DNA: TGTGCCAGCTCTATCGTCGGAGGGACTGAAGCTTTCTTT. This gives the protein CASSIVGGTEAFF.

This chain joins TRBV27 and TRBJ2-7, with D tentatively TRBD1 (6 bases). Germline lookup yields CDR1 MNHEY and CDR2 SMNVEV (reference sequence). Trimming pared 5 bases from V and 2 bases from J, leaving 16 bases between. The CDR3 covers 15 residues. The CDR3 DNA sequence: TGTGCCAGCAGTCAGACCGGACAGTTAACCTACGAGCAGTACTTC. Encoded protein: CASSQTGQLTYEQYF.

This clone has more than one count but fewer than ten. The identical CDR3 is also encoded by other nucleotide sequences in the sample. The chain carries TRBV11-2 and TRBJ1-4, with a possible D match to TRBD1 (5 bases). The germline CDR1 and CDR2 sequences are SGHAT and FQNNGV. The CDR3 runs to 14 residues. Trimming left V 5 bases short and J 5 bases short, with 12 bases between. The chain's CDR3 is CASSKGQLNEKLFF. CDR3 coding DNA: TGTGCCAGCAGCAAGGGGCAGCTGAATGAAAAACTGTTTTTT.

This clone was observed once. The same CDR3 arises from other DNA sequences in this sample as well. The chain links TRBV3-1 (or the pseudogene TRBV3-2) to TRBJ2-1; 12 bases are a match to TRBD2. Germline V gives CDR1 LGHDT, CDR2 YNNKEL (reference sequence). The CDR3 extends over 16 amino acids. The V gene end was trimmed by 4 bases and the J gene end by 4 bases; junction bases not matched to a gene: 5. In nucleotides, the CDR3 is TGTGCCAGCAGCCGCCTAGCGGGAGGGGCGTACAATGAGCAGTTCTTC. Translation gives CASSRLAGGAYNEQFF.

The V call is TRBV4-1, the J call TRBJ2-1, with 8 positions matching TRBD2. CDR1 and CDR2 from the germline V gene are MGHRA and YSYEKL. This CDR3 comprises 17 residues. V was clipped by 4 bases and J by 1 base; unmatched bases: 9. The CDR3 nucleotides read TGCGCCAGCAGCCCCGAACTAGCGGTTACATCCTACAATGAGCAGTTCTTC. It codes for CASSPELAVTSYNEQFF.

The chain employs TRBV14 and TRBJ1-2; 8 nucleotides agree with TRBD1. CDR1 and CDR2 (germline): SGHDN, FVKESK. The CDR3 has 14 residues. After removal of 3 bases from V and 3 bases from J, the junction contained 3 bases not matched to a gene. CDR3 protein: CASSQGQAYYGYTF. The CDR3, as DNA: TGTGCCAGCAGCCAGGGACAGGCATACTATGGCTACACCTTC.

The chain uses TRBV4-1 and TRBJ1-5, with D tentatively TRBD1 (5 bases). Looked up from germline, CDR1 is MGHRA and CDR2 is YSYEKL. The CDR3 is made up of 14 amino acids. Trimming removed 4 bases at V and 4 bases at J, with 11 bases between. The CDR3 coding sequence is TGCGCCAGCAGCCGGGAGGAGGGGAATCAGCCCCAGCATTTT. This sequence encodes CASSREEGNQPQHF.

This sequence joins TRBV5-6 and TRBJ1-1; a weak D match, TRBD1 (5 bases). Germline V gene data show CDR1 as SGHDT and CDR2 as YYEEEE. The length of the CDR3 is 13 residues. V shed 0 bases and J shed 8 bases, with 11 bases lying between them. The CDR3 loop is CASSLGVGVEAFF. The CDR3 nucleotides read TGTGCCAGCAGCTTGGGGGTAGGGGTAGAAGCTTTCTTT.

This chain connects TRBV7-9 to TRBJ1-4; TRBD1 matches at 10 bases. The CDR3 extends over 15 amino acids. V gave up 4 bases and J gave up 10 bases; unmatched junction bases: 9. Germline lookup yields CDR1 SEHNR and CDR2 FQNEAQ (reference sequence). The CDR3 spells CASSSSTGGSGKLFF. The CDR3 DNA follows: TGTGCCAGCAGCTCGTCGACAGGGGGCAGCGGAAAACTGTTTTTT.

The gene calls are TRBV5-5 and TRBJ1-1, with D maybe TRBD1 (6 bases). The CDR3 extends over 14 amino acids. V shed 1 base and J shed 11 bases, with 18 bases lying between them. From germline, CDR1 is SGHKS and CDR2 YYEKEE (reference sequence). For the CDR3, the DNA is TGTGCCAGCAGCTTGAGTTCGGGGGGCCGGGGGGCTTTCTTT. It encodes CASSLSSGGRGAFF.

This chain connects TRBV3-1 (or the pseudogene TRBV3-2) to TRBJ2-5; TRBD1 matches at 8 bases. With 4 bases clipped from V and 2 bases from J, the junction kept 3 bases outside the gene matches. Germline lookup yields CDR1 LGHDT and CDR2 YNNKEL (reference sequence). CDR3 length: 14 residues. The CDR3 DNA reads TGTGCCAGCAGCCGGGGACAGGCTCAAGAGACCCAGTACTTC. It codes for CASSRGQAQETQYF.

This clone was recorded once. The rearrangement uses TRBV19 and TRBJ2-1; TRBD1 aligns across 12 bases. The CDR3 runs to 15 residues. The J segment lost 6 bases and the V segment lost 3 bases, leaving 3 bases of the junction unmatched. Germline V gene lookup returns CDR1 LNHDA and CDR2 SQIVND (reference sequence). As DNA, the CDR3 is TGTGCCAGTAGTATGGGACAGGGGGCGCGCAATGAGCAGTTCTTC. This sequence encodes CASSMGQGARNEQFF.

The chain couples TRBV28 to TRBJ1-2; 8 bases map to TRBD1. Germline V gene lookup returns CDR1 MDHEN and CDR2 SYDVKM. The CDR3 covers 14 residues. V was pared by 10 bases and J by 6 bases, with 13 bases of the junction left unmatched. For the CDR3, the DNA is TGTGCCACCCACAGGGGGTCACCTCGGGATGGCTACACCTTC. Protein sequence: CATHRGSPRDGYTF.

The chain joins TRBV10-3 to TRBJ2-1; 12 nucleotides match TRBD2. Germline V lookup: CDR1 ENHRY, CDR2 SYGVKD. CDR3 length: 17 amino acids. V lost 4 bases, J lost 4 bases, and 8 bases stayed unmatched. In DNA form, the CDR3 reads TGTGCCATCAGTGGGACTAGCGGGACCGGGAGGTACAATGAGCAGTTCTTC. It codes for CAISGTSGTGRYNEQFF.

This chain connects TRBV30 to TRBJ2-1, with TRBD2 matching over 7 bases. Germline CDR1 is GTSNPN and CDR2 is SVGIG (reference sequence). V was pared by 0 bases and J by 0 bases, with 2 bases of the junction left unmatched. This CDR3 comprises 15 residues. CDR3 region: CAWSVRGSSYNEQFF. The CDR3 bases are TGTGCCTGGAGTGTGCGGGGGAGCTCCTACAATGAGCAGTTCTTC.

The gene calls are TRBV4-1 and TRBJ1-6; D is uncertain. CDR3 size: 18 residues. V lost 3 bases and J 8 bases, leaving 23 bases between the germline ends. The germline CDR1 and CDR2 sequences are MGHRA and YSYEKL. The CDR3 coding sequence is TGCGCCAGCAGCCAGGCCCCCGTGTTCGTGGGAGGCGATTCACCCCTCCACTTT. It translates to CASSQAPVFVGGDSPLHF.

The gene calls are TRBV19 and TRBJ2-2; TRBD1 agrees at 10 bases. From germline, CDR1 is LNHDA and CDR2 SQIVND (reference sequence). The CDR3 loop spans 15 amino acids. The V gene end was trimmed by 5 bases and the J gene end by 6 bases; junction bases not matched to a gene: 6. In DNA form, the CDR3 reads TGTGCCAGTAGTCGCGACAGGGGGCAAGCCGGGGAGCTGTTTTTT. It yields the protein CASSRDRGQAGELFF. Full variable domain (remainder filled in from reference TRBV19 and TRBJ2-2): DGGITQSPKYLFRKEGQNVTLSCEQNLNHDAMYWYRQDPGQGLRLIYYSQIVNDFQKGDIAEGYSVSREKKESFPLTVTSAQKNPTAFYLCASSRDRGQAGELFFGEGSRLTVL.

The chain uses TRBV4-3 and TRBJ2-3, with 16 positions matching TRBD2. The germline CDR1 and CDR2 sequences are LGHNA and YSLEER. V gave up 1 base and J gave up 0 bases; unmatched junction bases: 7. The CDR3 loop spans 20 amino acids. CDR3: CASSQVTGTSGRASTDTQYF. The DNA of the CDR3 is TGCGCCAGCAGCCAAGTCACCGGGACTAGCGGGAGGGCTAGCACAGATACGCAGTATTTT.

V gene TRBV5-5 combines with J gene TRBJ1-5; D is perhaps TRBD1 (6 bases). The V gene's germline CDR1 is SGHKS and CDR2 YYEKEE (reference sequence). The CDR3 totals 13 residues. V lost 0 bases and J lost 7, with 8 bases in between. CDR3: CASSLGRGQPQHF. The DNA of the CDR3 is TGTGCCAGCAGCTTGGGCAGGGGACAGCCCCAGCATTTT.

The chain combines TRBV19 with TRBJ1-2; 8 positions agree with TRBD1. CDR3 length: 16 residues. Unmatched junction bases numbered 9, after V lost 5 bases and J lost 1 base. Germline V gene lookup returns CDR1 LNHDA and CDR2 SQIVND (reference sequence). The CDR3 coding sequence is TGTGCCAGTAGTGCCCCGGGACAGGCACTTAACTATGGCTACACCTTC. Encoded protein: CASSAPGQALNYGYTF. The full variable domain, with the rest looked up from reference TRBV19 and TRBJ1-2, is DGGITQSPKYLFRKEGQNVTLSCEQNLNHDAMYWYRQDPGQGLRLIYYSQIVNDFQKGDIAEGYSVSREKKESFPLTVTSAQKNPTAFYLCASSAPGQALNYGYTFGSGTRLTVV.

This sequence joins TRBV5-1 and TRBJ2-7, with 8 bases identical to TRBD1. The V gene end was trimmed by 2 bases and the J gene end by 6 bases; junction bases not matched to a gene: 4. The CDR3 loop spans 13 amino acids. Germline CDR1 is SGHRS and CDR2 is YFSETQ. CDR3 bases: TGCGCCAGCAGCTTAGCCAGGGGGCTCGAGCAGTACTTC. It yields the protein CASSLARGLEQYF.

The CDR3 nucleotides read TGTGCCAGTAGTACCCACGACAGGGGGAACGAGCAGTACTTC. It is translated as CASSTHDRGNEQYF. The J gene is TRBJ2-7, the V gene TRBV19; the match to TRBD1 covers 9 bases. The CDR3 spans 14 residues. Germline V CDR1 and CDR2: LNHDA, SQIVND (reference sequence). The junction had 6 bases not matched to a gene; V was cut back by 4 bases and J by 5 bases.

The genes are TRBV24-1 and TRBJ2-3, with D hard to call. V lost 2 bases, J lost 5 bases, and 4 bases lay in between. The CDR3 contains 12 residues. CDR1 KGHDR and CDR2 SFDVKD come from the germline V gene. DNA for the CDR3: TGTGCCACCAGTGATTCGGGAGATACGCAGTATTTT. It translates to CATSDSGDTQYF.

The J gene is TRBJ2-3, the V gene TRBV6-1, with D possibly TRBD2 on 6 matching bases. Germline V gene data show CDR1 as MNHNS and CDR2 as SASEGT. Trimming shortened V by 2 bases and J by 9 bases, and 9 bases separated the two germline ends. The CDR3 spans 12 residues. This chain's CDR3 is CASSERGGTQYF. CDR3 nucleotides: TGTGCCAGCAGTGAACGGGGAGGCACGCAGTATTTT.

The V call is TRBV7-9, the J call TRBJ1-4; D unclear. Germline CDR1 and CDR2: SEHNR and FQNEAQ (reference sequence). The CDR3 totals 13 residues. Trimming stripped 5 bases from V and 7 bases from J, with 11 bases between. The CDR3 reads CASSGGPSEKLFF. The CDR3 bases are TGTGCCAGCAGCGGCGGCCCGAGTGAAAAACTGTTTTTT.

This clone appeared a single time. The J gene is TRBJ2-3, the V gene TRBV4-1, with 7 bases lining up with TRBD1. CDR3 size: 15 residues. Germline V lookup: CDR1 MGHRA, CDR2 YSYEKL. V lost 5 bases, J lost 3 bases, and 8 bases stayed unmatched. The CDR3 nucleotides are TGCGCCAGCAGCTCACAGGGGTTAGAGACAGATACGCAGTATTTT. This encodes CASSSQGLETDTQYF.

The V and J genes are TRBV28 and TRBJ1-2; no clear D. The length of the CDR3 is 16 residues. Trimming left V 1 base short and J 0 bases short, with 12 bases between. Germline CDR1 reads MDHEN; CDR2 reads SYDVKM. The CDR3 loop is CASSLYLSKTNYGYTF. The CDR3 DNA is TGTGCCAGCAGTTTATACCTAAGCAAGACTAACTATGGCTACACCTTC.